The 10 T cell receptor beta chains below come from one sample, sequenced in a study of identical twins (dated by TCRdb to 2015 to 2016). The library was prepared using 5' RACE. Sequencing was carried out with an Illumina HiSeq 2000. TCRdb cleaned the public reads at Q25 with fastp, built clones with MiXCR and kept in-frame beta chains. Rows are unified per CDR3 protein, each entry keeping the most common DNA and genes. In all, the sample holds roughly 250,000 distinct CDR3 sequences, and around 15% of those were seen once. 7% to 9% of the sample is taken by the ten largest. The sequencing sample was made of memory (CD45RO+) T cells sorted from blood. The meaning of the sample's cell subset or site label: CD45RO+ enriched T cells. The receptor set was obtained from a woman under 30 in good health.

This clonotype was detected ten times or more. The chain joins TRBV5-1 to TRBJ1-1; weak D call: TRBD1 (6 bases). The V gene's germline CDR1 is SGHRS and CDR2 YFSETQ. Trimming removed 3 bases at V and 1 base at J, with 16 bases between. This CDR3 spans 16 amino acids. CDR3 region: CASSSGGTTGNTEAFF. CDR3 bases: TGCGCCAGCAGCTCTGGAGGGACGACAGGGAACACTGAAGCTTTCTTT.

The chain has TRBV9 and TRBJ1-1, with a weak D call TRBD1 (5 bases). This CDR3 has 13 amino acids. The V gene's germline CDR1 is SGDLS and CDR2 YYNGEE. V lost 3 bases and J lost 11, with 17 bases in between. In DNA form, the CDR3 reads TGTGCCAGCAGCGCGGGACGGGTCGGGAGGGCTTTCTTT. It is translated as CASSAGRVGRAFF.

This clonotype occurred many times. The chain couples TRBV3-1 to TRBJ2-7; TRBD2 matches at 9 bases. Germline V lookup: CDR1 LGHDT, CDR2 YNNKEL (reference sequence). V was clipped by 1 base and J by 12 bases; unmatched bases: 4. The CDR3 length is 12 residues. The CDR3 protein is CASSQGLAGVYF. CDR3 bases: TGTGCCAGCAGCCAAGGCTTAGCGGGAGTGTACTTC.

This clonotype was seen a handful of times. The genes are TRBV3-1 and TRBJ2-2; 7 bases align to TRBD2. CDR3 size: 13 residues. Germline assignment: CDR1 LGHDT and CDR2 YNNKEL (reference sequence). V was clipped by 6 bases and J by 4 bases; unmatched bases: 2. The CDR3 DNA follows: TGTGCCAGCAGGAGCGGGGTCACCGGGGAGCTGTTTTTT. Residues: CASRSGVTGELFF. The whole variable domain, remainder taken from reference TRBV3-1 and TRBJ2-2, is DTAVSQTPKYLVTQMGNDKSIKCEQNLGHDTMYWYKQDSKKFLKIMFSYNNKELIINETVPNRFSPKSPDKAHLNLHINSLELGDSAVYFCASRSGVTGELFFGEGSRLTVL.

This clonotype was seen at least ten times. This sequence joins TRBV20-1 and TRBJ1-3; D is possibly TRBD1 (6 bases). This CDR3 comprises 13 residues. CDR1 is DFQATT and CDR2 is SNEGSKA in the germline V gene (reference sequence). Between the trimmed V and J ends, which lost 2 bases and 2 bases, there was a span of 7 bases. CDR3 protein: CSARQGPGNTIYF. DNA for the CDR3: TGCAGTGCTAGACAGGGGCCTGGAAACACCATATATTTT.

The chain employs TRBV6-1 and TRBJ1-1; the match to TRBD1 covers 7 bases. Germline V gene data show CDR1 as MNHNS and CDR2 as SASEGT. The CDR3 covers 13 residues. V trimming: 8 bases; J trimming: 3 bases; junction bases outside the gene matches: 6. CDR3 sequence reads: CASGPDRDTEAFF. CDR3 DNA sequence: TGTGCCAGCGGACCCGACAGGGACACTGAAGCTTTCTTT.

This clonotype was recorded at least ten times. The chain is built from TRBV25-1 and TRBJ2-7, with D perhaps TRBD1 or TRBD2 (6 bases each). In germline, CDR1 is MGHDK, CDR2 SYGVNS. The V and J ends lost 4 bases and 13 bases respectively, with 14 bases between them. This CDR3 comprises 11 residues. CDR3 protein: CASSVGGQGYF. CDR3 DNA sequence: TGTGCCAGCAGTGTGGGGGGCCAGGGATACTTC.

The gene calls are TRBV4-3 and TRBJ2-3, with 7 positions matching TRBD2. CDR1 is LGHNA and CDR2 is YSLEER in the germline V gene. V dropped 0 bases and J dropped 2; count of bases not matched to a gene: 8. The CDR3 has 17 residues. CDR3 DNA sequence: TGCGCCAGCAGCCAAGATCTCTCAGGGACTACCACAGATACGCAGTATTTT. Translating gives CASSQDLSGTTTDTQYF.

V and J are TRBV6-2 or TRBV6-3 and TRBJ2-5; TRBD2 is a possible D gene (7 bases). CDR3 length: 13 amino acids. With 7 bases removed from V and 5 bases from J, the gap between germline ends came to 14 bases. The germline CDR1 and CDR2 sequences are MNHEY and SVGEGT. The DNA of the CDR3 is TGTGCCAGCAAGTCGGGGGGCCGGGAGACCCAGTACTTC. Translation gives CASKSGGRETQYF.

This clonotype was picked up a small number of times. As DNA, the CDR3 is TGTGCCAGCAGTTCACAGGGGGCTGGTCTCACTGAAGCTTTCTTT. Protein product: CASSSQGAGLTEAFF. This chain uses TRBV12-3 or TRBV12-4 with TRBJ1-1; 9 nucleotides line up with TRBD1. This CDR3 comprises 15 residues. V trimming: 4 bases; J trimming: 4 bases; junction bases outside the gene matches: 7.